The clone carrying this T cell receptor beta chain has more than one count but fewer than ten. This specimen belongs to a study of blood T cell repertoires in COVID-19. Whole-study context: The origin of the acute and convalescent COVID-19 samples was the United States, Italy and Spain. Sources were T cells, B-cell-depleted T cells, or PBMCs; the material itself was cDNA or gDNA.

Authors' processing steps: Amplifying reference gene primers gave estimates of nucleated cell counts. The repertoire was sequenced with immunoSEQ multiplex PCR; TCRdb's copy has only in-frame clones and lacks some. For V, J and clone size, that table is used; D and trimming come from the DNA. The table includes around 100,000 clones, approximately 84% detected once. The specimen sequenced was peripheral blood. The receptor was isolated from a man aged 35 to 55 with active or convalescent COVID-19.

DNA for the CDR3: TGTGCCAGTCAGACTAGCGGGGGGCCAGCAGATACGCAGTATTTT. Translated: CASQTSGGPADTQYF. The rearrangement links TRBV18 to TRBJ2-3; TRBD2 matches 13 bases. Germline-derived CDR1 and CDR2 are KGHSH and LQKENI. The CDR3 is made up of 15 amino acids. Trimming cost V 9 bases and J 4 bases; bases outside gene matches: 7.